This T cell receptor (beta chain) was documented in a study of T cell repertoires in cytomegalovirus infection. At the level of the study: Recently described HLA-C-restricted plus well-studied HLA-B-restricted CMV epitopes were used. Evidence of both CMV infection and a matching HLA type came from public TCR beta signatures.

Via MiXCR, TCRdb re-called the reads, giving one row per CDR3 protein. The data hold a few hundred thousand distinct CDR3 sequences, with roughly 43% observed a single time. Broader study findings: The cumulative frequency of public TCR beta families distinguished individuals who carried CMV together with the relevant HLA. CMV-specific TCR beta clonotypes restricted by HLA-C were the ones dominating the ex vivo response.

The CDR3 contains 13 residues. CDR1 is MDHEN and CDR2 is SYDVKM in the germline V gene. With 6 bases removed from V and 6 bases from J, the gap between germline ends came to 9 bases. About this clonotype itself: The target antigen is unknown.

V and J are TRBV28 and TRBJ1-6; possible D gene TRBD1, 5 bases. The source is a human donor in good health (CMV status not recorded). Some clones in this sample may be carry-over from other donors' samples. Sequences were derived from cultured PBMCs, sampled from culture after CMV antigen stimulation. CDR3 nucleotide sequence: TGTGCCAGCAGCCGCGACAGTAATTCACCCCTCCACTTT. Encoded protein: CASSRDSNSPLHF.